The TCR beta chain under discussion was sequenced for a study of tumor-infiltrating lymphocytes in localized non-small cell lung cancer. Study-level background: The cohort mixed smokers and never-smokers, several histologies, and some post-neoadjuvant-chemotherapy samples. From each patient, both tumor and uninvolved lung, non-adjacent to tumor, were sampled.

Comments on this clone: Its antigen remains unidentified.

The ends lost 3 bases at V and 2 bases at J; junction bases unmatched: 7. The CDR3 has 16 amino acids. Germline loops: CDR1 SGDLS, CDR2 YYNGEE. Study-wide points: Compared with uninvolved lung, tumors showed higher T cell infiltration by TCRbeta sequencing. Not all patients were TCR sequenced, owing to tissue quantity.

The method was immunoSEQ multiplex PCR; TCRdb's version includes in-frame clones alone and lacks a portion of them. This table has some 6,800 clones, roughly 60% appearing once. The clonotype comes from a human donor with non-small cell lung cancer. The chain is built from TRBV9 and TRBJ2-3; TRBD2 matches 9 bases. Material: uninvolved lung tissue not adjacent to the tumor. The CDR3 loop is CASSDSGGASTDTQYF. The CDR3 DNA sequence: TGTGCCAGCAGCGATAGCGGGGGAGCTTCCACAGATACGCAGTATTTT.